Sequencing of this T cell receptor beta chain was carried out in a study of control samples from healthy donors and cancer patients. The CDR3 is 18 amino acids. Per germline, CDR1 SGHNT and CDR2 YENEEA. The trim removed 7 bases at V and 2 bases at J, leaving 12 bases unmatched. Sequencing was performed with immunoSEQ multiplex PCR; in TCRdb, only in-frame clones are kept and a portion is missing. The sample contains under 40,000 clones, about 86% of which appear only once. V is TRBV11-3 and J is TRBJ2-2, with TRBD1 matching over 11 bases. The receptor was isolated from a woman aged 55 to 70 with lung cancer. The sequenced material came from PBMCs. The CDR3 loop is CASTPGQGVSGNTGELFF. DNA for the CDR3: TGTGCCAGCACACCGGGACAGGGGGTTTCAGGAAACACCGGGGAGCTGTTTTTT.